This note documents a single TCR beta chain sequence. Its antigen is not known. Regarding time point: blood 4 weeks post-SBRT, at nephrectomy. The treatment: 15 Gy SBRT to primary tumor, nephrectomy 4 weeks later. Nephrectomy followed 15 Gy stereotactic body radiation by 4 weeks. After SBRT, blood was collected at 2 and 4 weeks, plus baseline. The data were taken from a study of radiation and T cells in renal cell carcinoma. Findings of the study overall: Without pretreatment biopsies, baseline tumor clonotype presence was undetermined.

The data were produced by immunoSEQ multiplex PCR, yet TCRdb's version contains in-frame clones alone and is incomplete. The sample lists about 83,000 clones; approximately 82% were seen once. The CDR3 has 11 residues. Deletions cut 5 bases from V and 9 bases from J, with 10 bases between. From germline, CDR1 is MDHEN and CDR2 SYDVKM. The gene calls are TRBV28 and TRBJ1-2, with a weak D call TRBD1 (6 bases). Sample: blood, taken from a patient whose treatment included radiotherapy and nephrectomy. The sequence derives from a woman aged 55 to 70 with renal cell carcinoma. The CDR3 loop is CASSQGFRYTF. The CDR3 nucleotides read TGTGCCAGCAGTCAGGGGTTTCGCTACACCTTC.